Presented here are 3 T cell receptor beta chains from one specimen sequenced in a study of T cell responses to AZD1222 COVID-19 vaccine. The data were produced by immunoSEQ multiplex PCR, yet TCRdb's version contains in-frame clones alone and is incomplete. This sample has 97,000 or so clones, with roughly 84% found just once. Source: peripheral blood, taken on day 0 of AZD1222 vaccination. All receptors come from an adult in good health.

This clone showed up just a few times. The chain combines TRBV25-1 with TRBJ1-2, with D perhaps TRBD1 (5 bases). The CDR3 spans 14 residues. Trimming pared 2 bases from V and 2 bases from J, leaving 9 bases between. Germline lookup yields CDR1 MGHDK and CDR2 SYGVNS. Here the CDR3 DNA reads TGTGCCAGCAGTGAACAGACAGCAAACTATGGCTACACCTTC. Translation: CASSEQTANYGYTF.

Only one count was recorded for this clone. DNA for the CDR3: TGTGCCACCTCTTCGGGACAGATAATAACCTACAATGAGCAGTTCTTC. It translates to CATSSGQIITYNEQFF. The genes are TRBV19 and TRBJ2-1; 7 nucleotides match TRBD1. Germline CDR1 and CDR2: LNHDA and SQIVND (reference sequence). CDR3 length: 16 amino acids. V shed 10 bases, J shed 2 bases, and the junction held 14 bases outside the gene matches.

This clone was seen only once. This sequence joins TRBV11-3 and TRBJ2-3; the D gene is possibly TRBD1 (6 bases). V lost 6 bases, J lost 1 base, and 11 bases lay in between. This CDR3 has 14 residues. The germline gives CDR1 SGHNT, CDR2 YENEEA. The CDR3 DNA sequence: TGTGCCAGCAGTCAACAGGGCCGCACAGATACGCAGTATTTT. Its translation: CASSQQGRTDTQYF.